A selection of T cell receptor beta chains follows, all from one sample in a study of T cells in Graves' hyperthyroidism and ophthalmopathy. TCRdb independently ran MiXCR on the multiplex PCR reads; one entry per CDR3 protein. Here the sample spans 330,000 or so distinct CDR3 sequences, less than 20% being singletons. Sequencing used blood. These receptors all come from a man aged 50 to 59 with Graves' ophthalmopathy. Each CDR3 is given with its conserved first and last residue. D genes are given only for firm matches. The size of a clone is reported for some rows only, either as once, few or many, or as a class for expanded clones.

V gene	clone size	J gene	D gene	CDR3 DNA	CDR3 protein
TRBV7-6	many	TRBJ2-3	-	TGTGCCAGCAGCCCGGACGGCCTCGGGCACACAGATACGCAGTATTTT	CASSPDGLGHTDTQYF
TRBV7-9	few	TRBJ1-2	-	TGTGCCAGCAGACAAATCTCCGGGACGGTTAAGGAAAGCTACACCTTC	CASRQISGTVKESYTF
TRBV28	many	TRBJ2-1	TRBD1	TGTGCCAGCAGTGCCCCCGGGACAGGGACCCACAATGAGCAGTTCTTC	CASSAPGTGTHNEQFF
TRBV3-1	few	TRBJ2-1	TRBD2	TGTGCCAGCAGCCAGGGGAGGGGTCACAATGAGCAGTTCTTC	CASSQGRGHNEQFF
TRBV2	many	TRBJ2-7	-	TGTGCCAGCGCCCTCTACGAGCAGTACTTC	CASALYEQYF
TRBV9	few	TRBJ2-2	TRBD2	TGTGCCAGCAGCGTAGGCGGGAGCGGGACCGGGGAGCTGTTTTTT	CASSVGGSGTGELFF
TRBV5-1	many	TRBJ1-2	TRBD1	TGCGCCAGCAGCCCTACAGGGGGCGAGTGGAACAGCTACACCTTC	CASSPTGGEWNSYTF
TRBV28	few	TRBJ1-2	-	TGTGCTTCATCAGGGGCGTACTATGGCTACACCTTC	CASSGAYYGYTF
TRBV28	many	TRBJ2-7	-	TGTGCCAGCAGTCCAAACAACAGGGAGAGGCTGCACGAGCAGTACTTC	CASSPNNRERLHEQYF
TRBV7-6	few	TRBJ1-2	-	TGTGCCAGCAGCGCCCCCGGGACACTCTATGGCTACACCTTC	CASSAPGTLYGYTF
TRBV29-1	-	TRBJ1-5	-	TGCAGGGGGGGGGGGAACCCCTCCAATCAGCCCCAGCATTTT	CRGGGNPSNQPQHF
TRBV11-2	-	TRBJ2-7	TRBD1	TGTGCCAGCAGCCCCAATTCCGGGACAGTGGGCGAGCAGTACTTC	CASSPNSGTVGEQYF
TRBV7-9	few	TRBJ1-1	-	TGTGCCAGCAGCTTAGCGCCTGGGACGGCCGAAGCTTTCTTT	CASSLAPGTAEAFF
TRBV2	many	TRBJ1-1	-	TGTGCCAGCAGGTCCGGGACAAGTTCGAACACTGAAGCTTTCTTT	CASRSGTSSNTEAFF
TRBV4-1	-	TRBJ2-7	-	TGCGCCAGCGCTCAGGGACCGGTATCCTACGAGCAGTACTTC	CASAQGPVSYEQYF
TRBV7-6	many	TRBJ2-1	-	TGTGCCAGCAGCTTTGGGGACCTCTACAATGAGCAGTTCTTC	CASSFGDLYNEQFF
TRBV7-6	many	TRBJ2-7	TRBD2	TGTGCCAGCAGCCTACTAGCGGGAACGGGGTACGAGCAGTACTTC	CASSLLAGTGYEQYF
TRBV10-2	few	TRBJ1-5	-	TGCGCCAGCAGCGATGGACTTAGCAATCAGCCCCAGCATTTT	CASSDGLSNQPQHF
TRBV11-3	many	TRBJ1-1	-	TGTGCCAGCAGCCGAGACAGCGCCAACACTGAAGCTTTCTTT	CASSRDSANTEAFF
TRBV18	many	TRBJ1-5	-	TGTGCCAGCTCACCACCGTACGGTAGCAATCAGCCCCAGCATTTT	CASSPPYGSNQPQHF
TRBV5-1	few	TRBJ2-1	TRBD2	TGCGCCAGCAGCTTGGTGCGGGGAGCGGGAGTCGGCTACAATGAGCAGTTCTTC	CASSLVRGAGVGYNEQFF
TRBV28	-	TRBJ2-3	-	TGTGCCAGCAGCTCCCGGTGGGGGGCGACGATTGATACGCAGTATTTT	CASSSRWGATIDTQYF
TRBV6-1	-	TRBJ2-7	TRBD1	TGTGCCAGCAGAAGCCGGGACAGGGGCTACGAGCAGTACTTC	CASRSRDRGYEQYF
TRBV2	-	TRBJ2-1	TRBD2	TGTGCCAGCAGTGAACTAGCGGGAGTGCTTGATGAGCAGTTCTTC	CASSELAGVLDEQFF
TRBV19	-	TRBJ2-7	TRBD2	TGTGCCAGTAGTATCCGCGGGGGGACGGGATACTCCTACGAGCAGTACTTC	CASSIRGGTGYSYEQYF
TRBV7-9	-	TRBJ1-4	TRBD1	TGTGCCAGCAGCTTGGGTCCAGGGGGAAATGAAAAACTGTTTTTT	CASSLGPGGNEKLFF
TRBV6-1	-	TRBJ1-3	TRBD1	TGTGCCATCAGGGGGGGCGGAGGCTCTGGAAACACCATATATTTT	CAIRGGGGSGNTIYF
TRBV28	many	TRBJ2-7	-	TGTGCCAGCAGGGTAGGGCCTGAGCAGTACTTC	CASRVGPEQYF
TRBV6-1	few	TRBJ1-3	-	TGTGCCAGCGAAGCGCGGAGAAGCTCTGGAAACACCATATATTTT	CASEARRSSGNTIYF
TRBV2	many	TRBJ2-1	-	TGTGCCAGCACCCCGGAGGGCCCCTCCTACAATGAGCAGTTCTTC	CASTPEGPSYNEQFF
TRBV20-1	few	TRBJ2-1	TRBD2	TGCAGTGCGGAAAGCGGGAGGGGAGCAAATGAGCAGTTCTTC	CSAESGRGANEQFF
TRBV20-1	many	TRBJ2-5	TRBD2	TGCAGTGCTAGAGATCCTAGCGGCCAAGAGACCCAGTACTTC	CSARDPSGQETQYF
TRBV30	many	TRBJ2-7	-	TGTGCCTGGAATGGGGAGGAAGACGAGCAGTACTTC	CAWNGEEDEQYF
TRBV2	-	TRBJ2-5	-	TGTGCCAGCGAGCGGGGGGGCGACAGGGGGGGCGAGACCCAGTACTTC	CASERGGDRGGETQYF
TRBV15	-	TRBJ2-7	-	TGTGCCACCAGCAGAGAGGTCTCATTATGGGGTGGCTACGAGCAGTACTTC	CATSREVSLWGGYEQYF
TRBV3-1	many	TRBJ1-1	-	TGTGCCAGCAGCGGGACCGCCATGAACACTGAAGCTTTCTTT	CASSGTAMNTEAFF
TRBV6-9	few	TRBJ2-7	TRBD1	TGTGCCAGCAGTTCGAAGGACAGGGGGCGGCGGGAGCAGTACTTC	CASSSKDRGRREQYF
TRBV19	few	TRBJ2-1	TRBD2	TGTGCCAGTAGCACGGGGACTAGCGGGAGACACTCCTACAATGAGCAGTTCTTC	CASSTGTSGRHSYNEQFF
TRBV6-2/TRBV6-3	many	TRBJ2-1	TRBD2	TGTGCCAGCAGTTACATACCCTCGACTAGCGGGATTAGGAATGAGCAGTTCTTC	CASSYIPSTSGIRNEQFF
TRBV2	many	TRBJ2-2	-	TGTGCCAGCAAGGGTATAGAGACCGGGGAGCTGTTTTTT	CASKGIETGELFF
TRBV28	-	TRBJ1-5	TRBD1	TGTGCCAGCAGTTTATTGGAGGGGGCCGGTCAGCCCCAGCATTTT	CASSLLEGAGQPQHF
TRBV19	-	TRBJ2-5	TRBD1	TGTGCCAGTACTCCGGAGGCAGGGGGCGGCCCAGGGTACTTC	CASTPEAGGGPGYF
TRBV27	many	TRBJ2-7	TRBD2	TGTGCCAGCATGACTAGCGGAGATTCCTACGAGCAGTACTTC	CASMTSGDSYEQYF
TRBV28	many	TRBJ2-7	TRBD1	TGTGCCAGCAGTTTATTCGACGAGCGGGACAGGGTTAAGAGCGAGGCCTACGAGCAGTACTTC	CASSLFDERDRVKSEAYEQYF
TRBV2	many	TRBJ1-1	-	TGTGCCAGCAGTATTAAGCGAGAGAACACTGAAGCTTTCTTT	CASSIKRENTEAFF
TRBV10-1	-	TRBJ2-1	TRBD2	TGCGCCAGCAGTGACCGGACTAGCGGGGACAATGAGCAGTTCTTC	CASSDRTSGDNEQFF
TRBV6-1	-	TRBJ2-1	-	TGTGCCAGCATCAAGGGGGGGCCGAATGAGCAGTTCTTC	CASIKGGPNEQFF
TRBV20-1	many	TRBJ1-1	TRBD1	TGCAGTGCTCAACTTGAGGGCAGGGGGCTATTAACTGAAGCTTTCTTT	CSAQLEGRGLLTEAFF
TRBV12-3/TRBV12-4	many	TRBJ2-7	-	TGTGCCAGCAGTGTACCGGGATACTCCTACGAGCAGTACTTC	CASSVPGYSYEQYF
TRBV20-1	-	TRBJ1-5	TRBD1	TGCAGTGCTCACCCGGGACAGGGGTACCAGCCCCAGCATTTT	CSAHPGQGYQPQHF
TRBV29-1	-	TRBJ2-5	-	TGCAGCGTCGGAAGGGAGACCCAGTACTTC	CSVGRETQYF
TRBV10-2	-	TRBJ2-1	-	TGCGCCAGCACGTGGGGGGCCTCAGTCTACAATGAGCAGTTCTTC	CASTWGASVYNEQFF